These T cell receptor beta chains were read from a single sample in a study of cytomegalovirus exposure and HLA in healthy donors. TCRdb keeps only in-frame clones here, not all; method: immunoSEQ multiplex PCR. This listing includes about 33,000 clones. The sequenced sample was PBMCs. Source of these receptors: a man aged 35-49 years in good health and CMV-seronegative. Both conserved end residues are part of each CDR3. The D gene is left open where the match is weak. Not all rows give a size; the values are once, few, many and, for expanded clones, a class.

j_gene: TRBJ1-3
v_gene: TRBV30
abundance: -
d_gene: -
CDR3aa: CAWSTGSGNTIYF
CDR3nt: TGTGCCTGGAGTACAGGGTCCGGAAACACCATATATTTT

j_gene: TRBJ2-7
v_gene: TRBV7-6
abundance: -
d_gene: TRBD1
CDR3aa: CASSLTAGQGAQEQYF
CDR3nt: TGTGCCAGCAGCTTAACGGCCGGACAGGGGGCGCAAGAGCAGTACTTC

j_gene: TRBJ2-7
v_gene: TRBV28
abundance: -
d_gene: TRBD2
CDR3aa: CASSLFSSGNYEQYF
CDR3nt: TGTGCCAGCAGTTTATTTTCTAGCGGGAACTACGAGCAGTACTTC

j_gene: TRBJ1-1
v_gene: TRBV19
abundance: -
d_gene: -
CDR3aa: CASRSTGNTEAFF
CDR3nt: TGTGCCAGTAGGTCGACAGGGAACACTGAAGCTTTCTTT

j_gene: TRBJ2-5
v_gene: TRBV28
abundance: -
d_gene: TRBD2
CDR3aa: CASSLAAGGDETQYF
CDR3nt: TGTGCCAGCAGTTTGGCAGCGGGAGGAGATGAGACCCAGTACTTC

j_gene: TRBJ2-7
v_gene: TRBV27
abundance: -
d_gene: TRBD1
CDR3aa: CASSLKGQGYYEQYF
CDR3nt: TGTGCCAGCAGTTTAAAGGGACAGGGATACTACGAGCAGTACTTC

j_gene: TRBJ1-1
v_gene: TRBV5-5
abundance: -
d_gene: -
CDR3aa: CASSLFRQVDMNTEAFF
CDR3nt: TGTGCCAGCAGCCTCTTTAGGCAGGTAGACATGAACACTGAAGCTTTCTTT

j_gene: TRBJ2-7
v_gene: TRBV5-4
abundance: -
d_gene: -
CDR3aa: CASSLRAVGAYEQYF
CDR3nt: TGTGCCAGCAGCTTAAGGGCGGTGGGAGCCTACGAGCAGTACTTC

j_gene: TRBJ1-3
v_gene: TRBV18
abundance: -
d_gene: -
CDR3aa: CASSLRESGNTIYF
CDR3nt: TGTGCCAGCTCACTAAGGGAGTCTGGAAACACCATATATTTT

j_gene: TRBJ2-7
v_gene: TRBV7-9
abundance: -
d_gene: TRBD1
CDR3aa: CASSPPLPGQDSYEQYF
CDR3nt: TGTGCCAGCAGCCCACCCCTTCCGGGACAGGACTCCTACGAGCAGTACTTC

j_gene: TRBJ2-2
v_gene: TRBV14
abundance: -
d_gene: TRBD1
CDR3aa: CASSQQTGAAGELFF
CDR3nt: TGTGCCAGCAGCCAACAGACAGGGGCGGCCGGGGAGCTGTTTTTT

j_gene: TRBJ1-5
v_gene: TRBV6-6
abundance: -
d_gene: TRBD1
CDR3aa: CASRDGQGDAQPQHF
CDR3nt: TGTGCCAGCAGAGACGGACAGGGGGATGCTCAGCCCCAGCATTTT

j_gene: TRBJ1-2
v_gene: TRBV13
abundance: -
d_gene: TRBD1
CDR3aa: CASSLAADRGRDYGYTF
CDR3nt: TGTGCCAGCAGCTTAGCCGCGGACAGGGGGCGCGACTATGGCTACACCTTC

j_gene: TRBJ2-7
v_gene: TRBV6-4
abundance: -
d_gene: TRBD1
CDR3aa: CASSRTGNDEQYF
CDR3nt: TGTGCCAGCTCCCGGACAGGGAATGACGAGCAGTACTTC

j_gene: TRBJ1-3
v_gene: TRBV5-1
abundance: -
d_gene: -
CDR3aa: CASSLAASGDGNTIYF
CDR3nt: TGCGCCAGCAGCTTGGCCGCCTCGGGGGACGGAAACACCATATATTTT

j_gene: TRBJ1-5
v_gene: TRBV4-1
abundance: -
d_gene: -
CDR3aa: CASSQRERAEKPQHF
CDR3nt: TGCGCCAGCAGCCAACGGGAAAGGGCTGAAAAGCCCCAGCATTTT

j_gene: TRBJ1-4
v_gene: TRBV6-1
abundance: -
d_gene: -
CDR3aa: CASKTGATNEKLFF
CDR3nt: TGTGCCAGCAAGACAGGAGCAACTAATGAAAAACTGTTTTTT

j_gene: TRBJ1-2
v_gene: TRBV10-3
abundance: -
d_gene: -
CDR3aa: CAVLAPDGYTF
CDR3nt: TGTGCCGTCCTAGCCCCGGATGGCTACACCTTC

j_gene: TRBJ2-5
v_gene: TRBV19
abundance: -
d_gene: -
CDR3aa: CASSRLTAQETQYF
CDR3nt: TGTGCCAGTAGCCGGTTAACAGCCCAAGAGACCCAGTACTTC

j_gene: TRBJ2-1
v_gene: TRBV29-1
abundance: medium-sized
d_gene: -
CDR3aa: CSGGHSNEQFF
CDR3nt: TGCAGCGGCGGGCACAGCAATGAGCAGTTCTTC

j_gene: TRBJ2-5
v_gene: TRBV7-9
abundance: -
d_gene: TRBD2
CDR3aa: CASSLGLAGAGETQYF
CDR3nt: TGTGCCAGCAGCTTGGGACTAGCGGGAGCTGGAGAGACCCAGTACTTC

j_gene: TRBJ2-5
v_gene: TRBV15
abundance: -
d_gene: -
CDR3aa: CATSTRGQGPNSDTQETQYF
CDR3nt: TGTGCCACCAGCACGAGAGGGCAGGGGCCAAACTCTGATACCCAAGAGACCCAGTACTTC

j_gene: TRBJ1-5
v_gene: TRBV19
abundance: -
d_gene: TRBD1
CDR3aa: CASSMIQGGGNQPQHF
CDR3nt: TGTGCCAGTAGTATGATCCAGGGGGGTGGCAATCAGCCCCAGCATTTT

j_gene: TRBJ1-1
v_gene: TRBV5-5
abundance: -
d_gene: -
CDR3aa: CASSLGQMNTEAFF
CDR3nt: TGTGCCAGCAGCCTGGGGCAGATGAACACTGAAGCTTTCTTT

j_gene: TRBJ1-4
v_gene: TRBV11-2
abundance: -
d_gene: TRBD1
CDR3aa: CASSKGQGVINEKLFF
CDR3nt: TGTGCCAGCAGCAAGGGACAGGGGGTGATTAATGAAAAACTGTTTTTT

j_gene: TRBJ2-1
v_gene: TRBV27
abundance: -
d_gene: -
CDR3aa: CASTPWADPGNEQFF
CDR3nt: TGTGCCAGCACCCCATGGGCAGACCCAGGAAATGAGCAGTTCTTC

j_gene: TRBJ1-1
v_gene: TRBV19
abundance: -
d_gene: -
CDR3aa: CASTPRVVGMNTEAFF
CDR3nt: TGTGCCAGTACCCCGCGGGTGGTGGGGATGAACACTGAAGCTTTCTTT

j_gene: TRBJ2-5
v_gene: TRBV28
abundance: -
d_gene: -
CDR3aa: CASSLLGRGYQETQYF
CDR3nt: TGTGCCAGCAGTTTACTCGGCAGGGGCTACCAAGAGACCCAGTACTTC

j_gene: TRBJ1-2
v_gene: TRBV12-5
abundance: -
d_gene: -
CDR3aa: CASGLQVPLYGYTF
CDR3nt: TGTGCTAGTGGTTTACAGGTGCCACTCTATGGCTACACCTTC

j_gene: TRBJ2-3
v_gene: TRBV30
abundance: -
d_gene: -
CDR3aa: CAWKTGVQTDTQYF
CDR3nt: TGTGCCTGGAAAACGGGGGTCCAAACAGATACGCAGTATTTT

j_gene: TRBJ2-5
v_gene: TRBV5-4
abundance: -
d_gene: -
CDR3aa: CASSSPGESQETQYF
CDR3nt: TGTGCCAGCAGCTCCCCAGGGGAAAGCCAAGAGACCCAGTACTTC

j_gene: TRBJ1-2
v_gene: TRBV27
abundance: -
d_gene: TRBD1
CDR3aa: CASSKTGGVSPYGYTF
CDR3nt: TGTGCCAGCAGTAAGACAGGGGGCGTATCGCCGTATGGCTACACCTTC

j_gene: TRBJ2-2
v_gene: TRBV6-4
abundance: medium-sized
d_gene: -
CDR3aa: CASSPSNTGELFF
CDR3nt: TGTGCCAGCAGTCCATCGAACACCGGGGAGCTGTTTTTT

j_gene: TRBJ1-1
v_gene: TRBV12-5
abundance: -
d_gene: TRBD1
CDR3aa: CATHYRASGTGTRNRVLGTEAFF
CDR3nt: TGTGCTACCCATTACAGGGCCTCCGGGACAGGGACTCGCAATAGGGTTTTGGGCACTGAAGCTTTCTTT

j_gene: TRBJ2-3
v_gene: TRBV19
abundance: -
d_gene: TRBD2
CDR3aa: CATTSPGLALDTQYF
CDR3nt: TGTGCCACCACCTCGCCGGGACTAGCCTTAGATACGCAGTATTTT

j_gene: TRBJ2-2
v_gene: TRBV15
abundance: -
d_gene: -
CDR3aa: CATSSQRSAGELFF
CDR3nt: TGTGCCACCAGCAGTCAAAGGAGTGCCGGGGAGCTGTTTTTT

j_gene: TRBJ1-1
v_gene: TRBV19
abundance: -
d_gene: -
CDR3aa: CASSKQRTVNYEAFF
CDR3nt: TGTGCCAGTAGTAAACAGAGGACAGTAAATTATGAAGCTTTCTTT

j_gene: TRBJ2-5
v_gene: TRBV19
abundance: -
d_gene: -
CDR3aa: CASSSTGSRETQYF
CDR3nt: TGTGCCAGTAGTTCTACAGGGTCCCGAGAGACCCAGTACTTC

j_gene: TRBJ1-2
v_gene: TRBV5-1
abundance: -
d_gene: TRBD1
CDR3aa: CASSWTGEANYGYTF
CDR3nt: TGCGCCAGCAGCTGGACAGGGGAGGCCAACTATGGCTACACCTTC

j_gene: TRBJ2-1
v_gene: TRBV4-3
abundance: -
d_gene: TRBD2
CDR3aa: CASSHWTSGRENEQFF
CDR3nt: TGCGCCAGCAGCCACTGGACTAGCGGGAGGGAGAATGAGCAGTTCTTC

j_gene: TRBJ2-7
v_gene: TRBV11-3
abundance: -
d_gene: TRBD2
CDR3aa: CASSSPLAGAEQYF
CDR3nt: TGTGCCAGCAGCTCACCACTAGCGGGAGCCGAGCAGTACTTC

j_gene: TRBJ1-1
v_gene: TRBV5-1
abundance: -
d_gene: TRBD1
CDR3aa: CASSVLRDRGTEAFF
CDR3nt: TGCGCCAGCAGCGTACTCCGGGACAGGGGTACTGAAGCTTTCTTT

j_gene: TRBJ2-3
v_gene: TRBV10-3
abundance: -
d_gene: TRBD2
CDR3aa: CAITDGREGSDTQYF
CDR3nt: TGTGCCATCACCGACGGGCGGGAGGGTTCAGATACGCAGTATTTT

j_gene: TRBJ2-7
v_gene: TRBV6-5
abundance: -
d_gene: -
CDR3aa: CASSYAESAYEQYF
CDR3nt: TGTGCCAGCAGTTACGCAGAGAGCGCCTACGAGCAGTACTTC

j_gene: TRBJ1-3
v_gene: TRBV29-1
abundance: -
d_gene: -
CDR3aa: CSVDGGGAGNTIYF
CDR3nt: TGCAGCGTTGATGGGGGAGGAGCTGGAAACACCATATATTTT

j_gene: TRBJ2-7
v_gene: TRBV7-8
abundance: -
d_gene: TRBD2
CDR3aa: CASSLPSGYEQYF
CDR3nt: TGTGCCAGCAGCTTACCTAGCGGCTACGAGCAGTACTTC

j_gene: TRBJ1-5
v_gene: TRBV28
abundance: -
d_gene: TRBD1
CDR3aa: CASSRDRGNQPQHF
CDR3nt: TGTGCCAGCAGTCGGGACAGGGGCAATCAGCCCCAGCATTTT

j_gene: TRBJ2-1
v_gene: TRBV28
abundance: -
d_gene: TRBD1
CDR3aa: CASTRLDRAEQFF
CDR3nt: TGTGCCAGCACCCGCTTGGACAGGGCTGAGCAGTTCTTC

j_gene: TRBJ2-7
v_gene: TRBV4-1
abundance: -
d_gene: TRBD1
CDR3aa: CASSQQGQGGEQYF
CDR3nt: TGCGCCAGCAGCCAACAAGGACAGGGGGGCGAGCAGTACTTC

j_gene: TRBJ1-1
v_gene: TRBV5-6
abundance: -
d_gene: TRBD1
CDR3aa: CASSPADRVGLRPTEAFF
CDR3nt: TGTGCCAGCAGCCCCGCTGACAGGGTGGGTTTACGTCCCACTGAAGCTTTCTTT

j_gene: TRBJ1-2
v_gene: TRBV5-1
abundance: -
d_gene: -
CDR3aa: CASSLQTNYGYTF
CDR3nt: TGCGCCAGCAGCTTACAGACTAACTATGGCTACACCTTC

j_gene: TRBJ1-5
v_gene: TRBV2
abundance: -
d_gene: -
CDR3aa: CASSDRVGNQPQHF
CDR3nt: TGTGCCAGCAGTGACAGGGTTGGCAATCAGCCCCAGCATTTT

j_gene: TRBJ1-1
v_gene: TRBV4-2
abundance: -
d_gene: -
CDR3aa: CASSQDIGRKNTEAFF
CDR3nt: TGTGCCAGCAGCCAAGATATTGGCAGGAAGAACACTGAAGCTTTCTTT

j_gene: TRBJ2-1
v_gene: TRBV6-5
abundance: -
d_gene: TRBD2
CDR3aa: CASSYSSSGRADEQFF
CDR3nt: TGTGCCAGCAGTTACTCGTCCAGCGGGAGGGCAGATGAGCAGTTCTTC

j_gene: TRBJ1-1
v_gene: TRBV29-1
abundance: -
d_gene: -
CDR3aa: CSGLGPAGEAFF
CDR3nt: TGCAGCGGCCTGGGCCCCGCGGGTGAAGCTTTCTTT